This TCR beta chain originates from a study of OX40 agonist ivuxolimab in advanced cancers. General study points: In the 0.1-3.0 mg/kg groups, partial responders showed among the lowest expansion. No antigen was identified for the clonally expanded peripheral T cells.

Sequenced by immunoSEQ multiplex PCR; TCRdb stores in-frame clones only, minus some. This table holds about 49,000 clones, over 60% found once. Exclusion applied to patients with autoimmune disease history or systemic immunosuppression. Sampled blood was obtained at baseline, cycle 4 day 1, and cycle 7 day 1. A remark on this clone: Its antigen is not known.

The sample in question was CD4+ or CD8+ T cells sorted from blood, obtained in a trial of the OX40 agonist ivuxolimab. The clonotype originates from an adult with an advanced solid tumor such as melanoma, head and neck, liver or kidney cancer.

In DNA form, the CDR3 reads TGTGCCAGCAGCTTAGGTTGGGTAACTAACTATGGCTACACCTTC. Protein product: CASSLGWVTNYGYTF. This sequence joins TRBV7-2 and TRBJ1-2; D gene uncertain. Trimming cost V 1 base and J 0 bases, with 9 bases left between them. CDR1 is SGHTA, CDR2 FQGNSA, per germline. The CDR3 is 15 amino acids.